These 12 T cell receptor beta chains share one sample of origin, sequenced in a study of blood T cell repertoires in COVID-19. The data were produced by immunoSEQ multiplex PCR, yet TCRdb's version contains in-frame clones alone and is incomplete. The sample yields some 70,000 clones, over 80% seen once. Sequenced: peripheral blood. These receptors were taken from a human donor in a cohort sampled during active COVID-19.

The J gene is TRBJ1-4, the V gene TRBV18; 7 bases fit TRBD1. V shed 3 bases, J shed 3 bases, and the junction held 10 bases outside the gene matches. This CDR3 comprises 17 residues. Germline values: CDR1 KGHSH, CDR2 LQKENI. CDR3 amino acids: CASSPQTGTAANEKLFF. DNA of the CDR3: TGTGCCAGCTCACCTCAGACAGGGACGGCGGCTAATGAAAAACTGTTTTTT.

The chain employs TRBV29-1 and TRBJ1-2, with no clear D. The CDR3 runs 13 residues. Per germline, CDR1 SQVTM and CDR2 ANQGSEA. The V end was cut by 5 bases, the J end by 2 bases, with 12 bases between. CDR3 region: CSVREGGNYGYTF. The CDR3 nucleotides are TGCAGCGTTAGGGAGGGCGGAAACTATGGCTACACCTTC.

The chain is built from TRBV5-1 and TRBJ1-6; 7 bases are a match to TRBD1. CDR3 length: 15 amino acids. V was pared by 4 bases and J by 6 bases, with 7 bases of the junction left unmatched. Germline CDR1 SGHRS, CDR2 YFSETQ. The CDR3 sequence is CASSTGTAANSPLHF. The CDR3 DNA reads TGCGCCAGCAGCACCGGGACAGCCGCTAATTCACCCCTCCACTTT.

This chain connects TRBV7-2 to TRBJ1-1; 7 bases fit TRBD1. CDR1 SGHTA and CDR2 FQGNSA come from the germline V gene. Germline trimming cut 4 bases from V and 0 bases from J; bases unmatched to any gene: 8. The CDR3 has 16 amino acids. The CDR3 is CASSSRSGQVNTEAFF. The CDR3 DNA reads TGTGCCAGCAGCTCGAGATCAGGACAGGTGAACACTGAAGCTTTCTTT.

The chain joins TRBV5-1 to TRBJ2-5; the D gene is possibly TRBD2 (6 bases). The CDR3 extends over 14 amino acids. Germline CDR1 reads SGHRS; CDR2 reads YFSETQ. Trimming shortened V by 4 bases and J by 5 bases, and 15 bases separated the two germline ends. The CDR3 nucleotides read TGCGCCAGCAGCCCAACTAGCACTTCTGAGACCCAGTACTTC. Amino acids: CASSPTSTSETQYF.

This chain uses TRBV7-6 with TRBJ2-2, with TRBD2 matching 12 bases. V lost 5 bases, J lost 3 bases, and 10 bases stayed unmatched. Germline loops: CDR1 SGHVS, CDR2 FNYEAQ. The CDR3 has 18 amino acids. This CDR3 reads CASSHYRTSGVYTGELFF. The CDR3 bases are TGTGCCAGCAGCCACTACAGGACTAGCGGGGTTTACACCGGGGAGCTGTTTTTT. The variable domain in full, with the rest retrieved from reference TRBV7-6 and TRBJ2-2, is GAGVSQSPRYKVTKRGQDVALRCDPISGHVSLYWYRQALGQGPEFLTYFNYEAQQDKSGLPNDRFSAERPEGSISTLTIQRTEQRDSAMYRCASSHYRTSGVYTGELFFGEGSRLTVL.

This rearrangement joins TRBV28 to TRBJ1-1; 8 nucleotides line up with TRBD1. The CDR3 runs 14 residues. Germline CDR1 MDHEN, CDR2 SYDVKM. V lost 10 bases, J lost 7 bases, and 14 bases stayed unmatched. CDR3 nucleotides: TGTGCCACCACCTTTGACAGGGGAGCCCTTGAAGCTTTCTTT. It codes for CATTFDRGALEAFF.

This chain uses TRBV7-2 with TRBJ2-7; the D is unclear. Between the trimmed V and J ends, which lost 7 bases and 6 bases, there was a span of 16 bases. This CDR3 region has 13 residues. Germline lookup yields CDR1 SGHTA and CDR2 FQGNSA. The chain's CDR3 is CASTSQVSGEQYF. The CDR3 DNA follows: TGTGCCAGCACCTCCCAGGTGTCTGGCGAGCAGTACTTC. The full variable domain, in which reference TRBV7-2 and TRBJ2-7 provide the parts outside the CDR3, is GAGVSQSPSNKVTEKGKDVELRCDPISGHTALYWYRQSLGQGLEFLIYFQGNSAPDKSGLPSDRFSAERTGGSVSTLTIQRTQQEDSAVYLCASTSQVSGEQYFGPGTRLTVT.

The chain recombines TRBV5-1 with TRBJ1-1; 7 bases agree with TRBD1. Per germline, CDR1 SGHRS and CDR2 YFSETQ. The CDR3 is made up of 15 amino acids. V was clipped by 5 bases and J by 3 bases; unmatched bases: 10. CDR3: CASSLSETGYTEAFF. The CDR3, as DNA: TGCGCCAGCAGTTTGTCTGAGACAGGGTACACTGAAGCTTTCTTT.

The chain couples TRBV6-6 to TRBJ2-7; 12 positions match TRBD2. V was pared by 5 bases and J by 3 bases, with 8 bases of the junction left unmatched. CDR3 length: 16 amino acids. CDR1 and CDR2 from the germline V gene are MNHNY and SVGAGI (reference sequence). CDR3 DNA sequence: TGTGCCAGCAGTCCTCAGACTAGCGGGAGTCGCTACGAGCAGTACTTC. It is translated as CASSPQTSGSRYEQYF.

The V and J genes are TRBV7-2 and TRBJ2-7; the match to TRBD2 covers 8 bases. CDR1 and CDR2 from the germline V gene are SGHTA and FQGNSA. The CDR3 totals 15 residues. The V segment lost 3 bases and the J segment 3 bases; nucleotides outside the gene matches: 7. The CDR3 loop reads CASSLNAREVYEQYF. CDR3 nucleotide sequence: TGTGCCAGCAGCTTGAATGCGCGGGAGGTCTACGAGCAGTACTTC.

The chain combines TRBV5-1 with TRBJ1-1; D is possibly TRBD1 (5 bases). Between the trimmed V and J ends, which lost 5 bases and 0 bases, there was a span of 14 bases. Per the germline V gene, CDR1 is SGHRS and CDR2 is YFSETQ. The CDR3 has 15 residues. The CDR3 here is CASRPGHNMNTEAFF. For the CDR3, the DNA is TGCGCCAGCAGACCCGGACACAACATGAACACTGAAGCTTTCTTT.